The 4 T cell receptor beta chains reported below all come from one sample, sequenced in a study of cytomegalovirus exposure and HLA in healthy donors. Use of 60 Vbeta and 13 Jbeta primers characterized the PCR. Profiled with immunoSEQ multiplex PCR; TCRdb holds only in-frame clones, not every one. The sample lists 150,000 to 200,000 clones, more than 70% occurring once. The sequenced sample consisted of PBMCs. These TCRs come from a boy aged 2 to 9 in good health and CMV-seronegative.

The chain couples TRBV5-4 to TRBJ1-4, with 8 bases identical to TRBD1. CDR1 and CDR2 from the germline V gene are SGHNT and YYREEE (reference sequence). The CDR3 runs 18 residues. After removal of 4 bases from V and 8 bases from J, the junction contained 19 bases not matched to a gene. The CDR3 DNA reads TGTGCCAGCAGCCCGACGATTCTTGCTACAGGGGGTAACGAAAAACTGTTTTTT. Translating gives CASSPTILATGGNEKLFF.

The rearrangement links TRBV28 to TRBJ1-5; tentative D call: TRBD1 (5 bases). Trimming shortened V by 5 bases and J by 2 bases, and 10 bases separated the two germline ends. Germline V CDR1 and CDR2: MDHEN, SYDVKM. The CDR3 extends over 14 amino acids. The CDR3 DNA follows: TGTGCCAGCAGTCCACCGGGGGGCAATCAGCCCCAGCATTTT. Amino acids: CASSPPGGNQPQHF.

The chain uses TRBV5-8 and TRBJ2-2, with TRBD2 matching over 7 bases. Per germline, CDR1 SGHTS and CDR2 YDEGEE. This CDR3 has 15 amino acids. The junction had 9 bases not matched to a gene; V was cut back by 4 bases and J by 6 bases. DNA of the CDR3: TGTGCCAGCAGCCATTCGAAAGGGAGGGCCGGGGAGCTGTTTTTT. As protein: CASSHSKGRAGELFF.

The chain joins TRBV19 to TRBJ2-7; D unresolved. The CDR3 spans 14 residues. Trimming shortened V by 5 bases and J by 7 bases, and 18 bases separated the two germline ends. Germline-derived CDR1 and CDR2 are LNHDA and SQIVND (reference sequence). The CDR3 coding sequence is TGTGCCAGTAGTCCCCGGGTAGCCAACGGGGAGCAGTACTTC. It is translated as CASSPRVANGEQYF. Looking up the rest from reference TRBV19 and TRBJ2-7 gives the full variable domain: DGGITQSPKYLFRKEGQNVTLSCEQNLNHDAMYWYRQDPGQGLRLIYYSQIVNDFQKGDIAEGYSVSREKKESFPLTVTSAQKNPTAFYLCASSPRVANGEQYFGPGTRLTVT.